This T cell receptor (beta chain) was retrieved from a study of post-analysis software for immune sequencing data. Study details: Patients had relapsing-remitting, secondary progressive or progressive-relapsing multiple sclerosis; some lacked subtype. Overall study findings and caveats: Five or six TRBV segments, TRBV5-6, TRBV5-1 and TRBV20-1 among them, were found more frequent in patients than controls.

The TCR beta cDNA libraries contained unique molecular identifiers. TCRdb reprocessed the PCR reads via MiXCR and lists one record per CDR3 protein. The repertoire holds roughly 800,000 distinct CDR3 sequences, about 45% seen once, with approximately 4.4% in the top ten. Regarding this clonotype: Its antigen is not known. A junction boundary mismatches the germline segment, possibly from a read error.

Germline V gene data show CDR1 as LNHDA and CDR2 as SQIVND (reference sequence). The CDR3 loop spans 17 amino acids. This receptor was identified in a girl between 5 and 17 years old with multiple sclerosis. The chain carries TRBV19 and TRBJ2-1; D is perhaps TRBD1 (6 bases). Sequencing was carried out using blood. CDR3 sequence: CASSIGQGFGSYDEQFF. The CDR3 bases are TGTGCCAGTAGTATAGGCCAGGGGTTCGGCTCCTACGATGAGCAGTTCTTC.